Each of the 14 T cell receptor beta chains below was sequenced from the same sample in a study of siplizumab effects on memory and regulatory T cells. Sequencing was performed with immunoSEQ multiplex PCR; in TCRdb, only in-frame clones are kept and a portion is missing. Among tens of thousands of clones listed, approximately 93% were seen once. Sequencing input: CD8+ T cells sorted from blood. The receptors stem from a human donor in good health.

This chain uses TRBV5-4 with TRBJ1-4; maybe TRBD1 (6 bases). V was clipped by 4 bases and J by 8 bases, with 15 bases between them. This CDR3 comprises 14 residues. Germline lookup yields CDR1 SGHNT and CDR2 YYREEE (reference sequence). CDR3 DNA: TGTGCCAGCAGCCCGTCGGACGGGACAGAAAAACTGTTTTTT. Its protein is CASSPSDGTEKLFF.

This clone has just one count. The V gene is TRBV6-5, the J gene TRBJ1-1; D is possibly TRBD1 (5 bases). Germline CDR1 is MNHEY and CDR2 is SVGAGI. The V and J ends lost 6 bases and 0 bases respectively, with 8 bases between them. CDR3 size: 13 residues. CDR3 sequence reads: CASRRGLNTEAFF. The CDR3 nucleotides read TGTGCCAGCAGGAGGGGTTTGAACACTGAAGCTTTCTTT.

V and J are TRBV5-1 and TRBJ2-3; 11 nucleotides agree with TRBD1. CDR1 and CDR2 from the germline V gene are SGHRS and YFSETQ. The ends lost 7 bases at V and 5 bases at J; junction bases unmatched: 6. CDR3 length: 14 residues. This chain's CDR3 is CASEGTGGRDTQYF. For the CDR3, the DNA is TGCGCCAGCGAAGGGACAGGGGGTAGAGATACGCAGTATTTT.

The V and J genes are TRBV13 and TRBJ2-7; D unresolved. The CDR3 totals 15 residues. The V and J ends lost 0 bases and 0 bases respectively, with 9 bases between them. Germline values: CDR1 PRHDT, CDR2 FYEKMQ (reference sequence). The CDR3 DNA follows: TGTGCCAGCAGCTTAGGCGGCCCGAGCTCCTACGAGCAGTACTTC. It is translated as CASSLGGPSSYEQYF.

The chain couples TRBV30 to TRBJ1-5, with TRBD1 as a possible D gene (6 bases). CDR1 GTSNPN and CDR2 SVGIG come from the germline V gene (reference sequence). CDR3 length: 13 residues. V lost 0 bases, J lost 4 bases, and 7 bases lay in between. The CDR3 DNA sequence: TGTGCCTGGAGTGTAGGGACAAATCAGCCCCAGCATTTT. It encodes CAWSVGTNQPQHF. The full variable domain, its missing parts supplied by reference TRBV30 and TRBJ1-5, is SQTIHQWPATLVQPVGSPLSLECTVEGTSNPNLYWYRQAAGRGLQLLFYSVGIGQISSEVPQNLSASRPQDRQFILSSKKLLLSDSGFYLCAWSVGTNQPQHFGDGTRLSIL.

This clone was observed once. This chain uses TRBV9 with TRBJ2-1, with TRBD2 matching 8 bases. This CDR3 has 15 amino acids. The germline gives CDR1 SGDLS, CDR2 YYNGEE. V shed 6 bases, J shed 4 bases, and the junction held 9 bases outside the gene matches. The CDR3 protein is CASNPSGGLYNEQFF. CDR3 in DNA: TGTGCCAGCAACCCGTCGGGGGGGCTATACAATGAGCAGTTCTTC. The variable domain in full, with the rest retrieved from reference TRBV9 and TRBJ2-1, is DSGVTQTPKHLITATGQRVTLRCSPRSGDLSVYWYQQSLDQGLQFLIQYYNGEERAKGNILERFSAQQFPDLHSELNLSSLELGDSALYFCASNPSGGLYNEQFFGPGTRLTVL.

V usage is TRBV10-3 and J usage is TRBJ2-1; D perhaps matches TRBD1 (6 bases). CDR3 size: 14 residues. The V gene's germline CDR1 is ENHRY and CDR2 SYGVKD. V was shortened by 3 bases and J by 4 bases, with 10 bases between the two germline ends. In DNA form, the CDR3 reads TGTGCCATCAGTGATTTGGGGGCTTACAATGAGCAGTTCTTC. Amino acids: CAISDLGAYNEQFF.

A single count supports this clone. The rearrangement joins TRBV5-4 to TRBJ1-2; no definite D call. This CDR3 has 14 residues. Per germline, CDR1 SGHNT and CDR2 YYREEE (reference sequence). Trimming stripped 0 bases from V and 3 bases from J, with 9 bases between. CDR3 sequence reads: CASSLAVTDYGYTF. CDR3 nucleotide sequence: TGTGCCAGCAGCTTGGCCGTGACTGACTATGGCTACACCTTC.

The chain recombines TRBV19 with TRBJ2-2, with TRBD1 as a possible D gene (6 bases). The ends were cut back, 7 bases at V and 3 bases at J, with 15 bases in the middle. CDR1 and CDR2 from the germline V gene are LNHDA and SQIVND (reference sequence). The CDR3 contains 15 residues. The CDR3 nucleotides are TGTGCCAGTATGCGCCAGGGGATGGACACCGGGGAGCTGTTTTTT. Residues: CASMRQGMDTGELFF.

The chain joins TRBV5-5 to TRBJ2-3, with a possible D match to TRBD2 (6 bases). CDR1 SGHKS and CDR2 YYEKEE come from the germline V gene (reference sequence). V dropped 4 bases and J dropped 13 bases, with 16 bases sitting between them. The CDR3 spans 12 residues. The CDR3 sequence: CASSNSGTQEYF. CDR3 sequence (DNA): TGTGCCAGCAGCAACTCCGGGACTCAGGAGTATTTT.

The V gene is TRBV4-3, the J gene TRBJ2-1; D is unclear. Germline CDR1 reads LGHNA; CDR2 reads YSLEER. The ends were cut back, 1 base at V and 6 bases at J, with 13 bases in the middle. This CDR3 spans 15 amino acids. The CDR3 region is CASSQGLVSGNEQFF. CDR3 coding DNA: TGCGCCAGCAGCCAAGGGTTAGTAAGTGGCAATGAGCAGTTCTTC.

V and J are TRBV5-6 and TRBJ1-3, with unresolved D. CDR3 length: 13 amino acids. The V end lost 1 base, the J end lost 6 bases, and 8 bases lay between the germline ends. Germline loops: CDR1 SGHDT, CDR2 YYEEEE. The DNA of the CDR3 is TGTGCCAGCAGCTTGATCCAGGAAAACACCATATATTTT. Translating gives CASSLIQENTIYF.

The chain has TRBV6-5 and TRBJ1-1, with 7 bases aligning to TRBD1. V trimming: 4 bases; J trimming: 11 bases; junction bases outside the gene matches: 13. There are 14 residues in the CDR3. Looked up from germline, CDR1 is MNHEY and CDR2 is SVGAGI. This chain's CDR3 is CASSWRGQAEAAFF. As DNA, the CDR3 is TGTGCCAGCAGTTGGCGAGGACAGGCCGAGGCGGCTTTCTTT.

CDR3 coding DNA: TGTGCCAGTAGTATAACATCAGGGGGCAACACTGAAGCTTTCTTT. Its protein product is CASSITSGGNTEAFF. The chain employs TRBV19 and TRBJ1-1; 8 bases are shared with TRBD1. There are 15 residues in the CDR3. V lost 2 bases and J lost 2; bases outside the gene matches: 4. Germline CDR1 reads LNHDA; CDR2 reads SQIVND (reference sequence).